This T cell receptor (beta chain) comes out of a study of graft-versus-host responses after intestinal transplantation. Looking at the study overall: Multivisceral, liver-intestinal, or isolated intestinal transplants were performed in recipients.

Germline CDR1 reads SGHAT; CDR2 reads FQNNGV. CDR3 length: 12 residues. The ends were cut back, 5 bases at V and 8 bases at J, with 9 bases in the middle. As concerns this clone: The target antigen is unknown.

The assay was immunoSEQ multiplex PCR, and TCRdb's table has in-frame clones only and misses some. The sample gives some 140,000 clones, approximately 90% of which show up once; approximately 0.17% is in the top ten. The specimen comprised unstimulated CD4+ T cells sorted from spleen or lymph node cells, sampled before intestinal transplant. The chain has TRBV11-2 and TRBJ1-4, with unresolved D. This receptor was obtained from a human donor who received an intestinal transplant. The CDR3 is CASSPAHEKLFF. DNA for the CDR3: TGTGCCAGCAGCCCAGCTCACGAAAAACTGTTTTTT.